This TCR beta chain was sequenced during a study of blood T cells in healthy people across ages (dated by TCRdb to between 2015 and 2017). Regarding the research as a whole: In model experiments, template switching captured about one uniquely barcoded TCR beta cDNA molecule for every two T cells. Using deep sequencing normalized with unique cDNA molecular identifiers, the study measured how TCR beta repertoire diversity changes with age. Donors were grouped into four age groups: young (average about 15 years), middle-aged (roughly 37), aged (approximately 58) and long-lived (approximately 75). To avoid experimental bias, donors of different ages were distributed randomly across sequencing lanes. Using the same blood draw, the study looked at two additional independent replicas of 1 million unique cDNA reads for two donors, one aged 18 to 30 and the other aged 80 or older. Here is what the overall study found, with its caveats: Conclusive comparison of naive and antigen-experienced compartments was prevented by the profiling of bulk unsorted PBMCs. Estimates of total diversity based on one million sequenced T cells were considered lower bounds and underestimates. As age increased, observed TCR beta diversity per million T cells dropped in a roughly linear way, and a significant reduction was already evident by age around 41. Observed TCR beta diversity correlated strongly with the percentage of naive T cells measured by flow cytometry. The long-lived group showed more naive CD4+ T cells, fewer expanded clones and increased TCR diversity than the aged group, suggesting age selection. Because the CMV infection status of the donors was unknown, age-related changes in expanded clonotypes may potentially have been confounded.

The roughly 39 donors, aged roughly 6 to 90 years, were systemically healthy Caucasian individuals from Russia. Each donor gave 8.5 to 10 milliliters of peripheral blood, collected into EDTA-treated Vacutainer tubes. Ficoll-Paque density-gradient centrifugation was used to isolate PBMCs, with at least 6 million obtained per sample. Total RNA was extracted from PBMCs with Trizol reagent, with at least 5 micrograms obtained per sample. Naive CD45RAhigh/CD27high T cell percentages were measured by flow cytometry on a PBMC aliquot from every donor. On this clonotype: Its antigen has not been determined. Per-nucleotide qualities are absent, and no much larger clonotype sits a single base away.

The library was built by means of 5' RACE. The instrument was an Illumina HiSeq 2500. The second PCR ran for roughly 6 to 11 cycles and used a J-beta primer mix along with a sample-barcoded 5' primer. Each TCR beta cDNA molecule received a unique molecular identifier from a template-switch 5' adaptor carrying 12 random nucleotides. Each sample yielded at least 2.5 million CDR3-containing paired-end reads. All of the RNA was converted into first-strand cDNA using the Mint cDNA synthesis kit, with a TRBC-specific oligonucleotide serving as the primer. Following uracil-DNA glycosylase treatment, a first 18-cycle PCR with universal primers M1SS and BC2_uni_R was performed on all cDNA. As for the original processing: Each sample was normalized by randomly selecting 1 million high-quality reads, each carrying a distinct molecular identifier. Reads with shared molecular identifiers were discarded instead of being binned into consensus sequences. MiTCR, with a Q25 quality threshold and the strictest error-elimination algorithm, was used for CDR3 identification, clonotype clustering and error correction. A nonparametric unseen species model with Euler transformation was used to estimate lower-bound total TCR beta diversity. Using fastp at Q25 and MiXCR, TCRdb reprocessed the public reads and kept productive beta chains. When rows share a CDR3 protein, they turn into one entry using the most common DNA and genes. The V and J calls were not made by the authors but by TCRdb's processing. The sample table lists 600,000 to 1,000,000 distinct CDR3 sequences, roughly 60% of them with a count of one. Roughly 20% of the sample is in the top ten clones.

At the junction V is shortened by 1 base and J by 0 bases, with 10 bases in between. Looking up the germline V gene yields CDR1 MGHRA and CDR2 YSYEKL. From cysteine to phenylalanine, the CDR3 is 16 amino acids long. Only CDR3 DNA remains: 48 bases, in frame from the first base. The specimen sequenced was blood. The source is a man aged 25-40 years in good health. The rearranged chain carries TRBV4-1 and TRBJ2-1, with no confident D gene call. The CDR3 corresponds to CASSQASESSYNEQFF. The nucleotide sequence reads TGCGCCAGCAGCCAAGCAAGTGAGAGCTCCTACAATGAGCAGTTCTTC.